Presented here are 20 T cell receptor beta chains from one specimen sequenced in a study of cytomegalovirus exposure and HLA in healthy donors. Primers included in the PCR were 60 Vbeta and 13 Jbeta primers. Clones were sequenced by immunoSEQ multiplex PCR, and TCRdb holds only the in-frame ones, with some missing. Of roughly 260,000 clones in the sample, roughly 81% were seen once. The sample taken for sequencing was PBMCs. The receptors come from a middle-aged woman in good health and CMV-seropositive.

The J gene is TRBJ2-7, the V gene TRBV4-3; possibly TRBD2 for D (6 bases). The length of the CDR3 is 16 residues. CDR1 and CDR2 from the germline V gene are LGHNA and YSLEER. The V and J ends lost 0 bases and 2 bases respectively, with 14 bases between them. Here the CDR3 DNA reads TGCGCCAGCAGCCAAGAAGTCCTAGCGTTCCCCTACGAGCAGTACTTC. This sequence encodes CASSQEVLAFPYEQYF.

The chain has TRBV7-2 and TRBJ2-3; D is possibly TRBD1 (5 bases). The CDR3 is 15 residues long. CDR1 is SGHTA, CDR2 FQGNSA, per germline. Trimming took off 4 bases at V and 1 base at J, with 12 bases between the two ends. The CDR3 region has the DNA TGTGCCAGCAGCTCCCAGGGCCAGCGCACAGATACGCAGTATTTT. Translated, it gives CASSSQGQRTDTQYF.

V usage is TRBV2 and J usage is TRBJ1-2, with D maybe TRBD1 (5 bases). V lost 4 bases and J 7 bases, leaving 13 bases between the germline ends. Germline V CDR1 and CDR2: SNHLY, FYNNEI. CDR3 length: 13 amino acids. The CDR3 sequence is CASSVRGIGGYTF. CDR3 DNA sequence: TGTGCCAGCAGTGTGCGGGGGATTGGTGGCTACACCTTC.

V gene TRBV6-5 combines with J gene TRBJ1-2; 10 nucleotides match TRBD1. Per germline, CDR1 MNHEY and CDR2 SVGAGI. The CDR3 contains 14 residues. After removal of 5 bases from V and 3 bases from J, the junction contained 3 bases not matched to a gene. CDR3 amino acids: CASSTGQGDYGYTF. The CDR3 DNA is TGTGCCAGCAGTACCGGACAGGGGGACTATGGCTACACCTTC.

CDR3 DNA sequence: TGTGCCAGCTCACCATTCGCCCTAGCGGGAGTGATAGCCGAGCAGTACTTC. This encodes CASSPFALAGVIAEQYF. The chain couples TRBV18 to TRBJ2-7; 10 bases fit TRBD2. This CDR3 region has 17 residues. J was trimmed by 6 bases and V by 2 bases; bases with no gene match: 13. The V gene's germline CDR1 is KGHSH and CDR2 LQKENI.

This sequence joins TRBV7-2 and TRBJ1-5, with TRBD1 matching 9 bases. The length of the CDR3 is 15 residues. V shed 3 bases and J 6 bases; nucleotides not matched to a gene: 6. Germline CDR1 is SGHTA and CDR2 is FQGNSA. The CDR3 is CASSLGGGQGQPQHF. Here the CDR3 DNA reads TGTGCCAGCAGCTTGGGAGGGGGACAGGGTCAGCCCCAGCATTTT.

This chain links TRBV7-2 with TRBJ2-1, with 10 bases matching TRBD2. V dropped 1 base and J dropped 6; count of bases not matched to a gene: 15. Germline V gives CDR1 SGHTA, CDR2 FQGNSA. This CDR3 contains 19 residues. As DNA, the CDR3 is TGTGCCAGCAGCTTAGTGTCAGCGGGAGGGCTTTTCTGGGGCAATGAGCAGTTCTTC. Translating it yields CASSLVSAGGLFWGNEQFF.

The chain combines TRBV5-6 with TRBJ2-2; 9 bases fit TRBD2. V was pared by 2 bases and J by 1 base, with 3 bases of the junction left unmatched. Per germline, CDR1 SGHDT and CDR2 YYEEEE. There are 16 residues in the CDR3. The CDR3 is CASSFGAGGNTGELFF. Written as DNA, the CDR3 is TGTGCCAGCAGCTTCGGAGCGGGAGGGAACACCGGGGAGCTGTTTTTT.

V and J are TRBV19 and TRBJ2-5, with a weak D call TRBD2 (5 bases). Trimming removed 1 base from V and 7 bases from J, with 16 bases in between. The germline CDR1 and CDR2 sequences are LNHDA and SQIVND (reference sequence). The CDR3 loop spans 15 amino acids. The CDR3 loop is CASSIGGSIPPTQYF. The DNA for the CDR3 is TGTGCCAGTAGTATAGGCGGGTCCATTCCCCCGACCCAGTACTTC.

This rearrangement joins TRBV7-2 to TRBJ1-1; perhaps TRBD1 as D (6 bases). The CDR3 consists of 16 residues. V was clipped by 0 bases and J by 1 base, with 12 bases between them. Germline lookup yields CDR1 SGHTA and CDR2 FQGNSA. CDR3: CASSLAQGGGNTEAFF. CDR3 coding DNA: TGTGCCAGCAGCTTAGCGCAGGGAGGGGGGAACACTGAAGCTTTCTTT.

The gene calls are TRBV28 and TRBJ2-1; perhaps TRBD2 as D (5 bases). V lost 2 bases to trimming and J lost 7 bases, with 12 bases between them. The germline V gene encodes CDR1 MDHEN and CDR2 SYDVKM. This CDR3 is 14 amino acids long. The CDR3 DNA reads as TGTGCCAGCAGTTTAGGAGGAATTCGGAATGAGCAGTTCTTC. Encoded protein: CASSLGGIRNEQFF. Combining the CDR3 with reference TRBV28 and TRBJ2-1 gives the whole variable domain DVKVTQSSRYLVKRTGEKVFLECVQDMDHENMFWYRQDPGLGLRLIYFSYDVKMKEKGDIPEGYSVSREKKERFSLILESASTNQTSMYLCASSLGGIRNEQFFGPGTRLTVL.

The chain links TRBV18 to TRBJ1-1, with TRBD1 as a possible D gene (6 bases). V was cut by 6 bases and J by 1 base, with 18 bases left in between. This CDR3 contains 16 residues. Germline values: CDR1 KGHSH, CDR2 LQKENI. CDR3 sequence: CASSPVLGAWNTEAFF. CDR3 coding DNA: TGTGCCAGCTCGCCTGTTTTGGGGGCGTGGAACACTGAAGCTTTCTTT.

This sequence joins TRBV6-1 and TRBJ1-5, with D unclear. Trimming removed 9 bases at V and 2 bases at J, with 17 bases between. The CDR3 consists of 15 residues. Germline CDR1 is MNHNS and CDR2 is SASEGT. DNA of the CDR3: TGTGCCAGTACCGCCCGGGAGGCTGGCAATCAGCCCCAGCATTTT. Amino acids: CASTAREAGNQPQHF.

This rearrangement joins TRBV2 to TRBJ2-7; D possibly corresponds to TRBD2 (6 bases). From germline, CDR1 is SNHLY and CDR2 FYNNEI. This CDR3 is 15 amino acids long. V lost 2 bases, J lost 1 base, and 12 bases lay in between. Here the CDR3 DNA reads TGTGCCAGCAGTGAACTCTACGGGGGTTCCTACGAGCAGTACTTC. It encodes CASSELYGGSYEQYF.

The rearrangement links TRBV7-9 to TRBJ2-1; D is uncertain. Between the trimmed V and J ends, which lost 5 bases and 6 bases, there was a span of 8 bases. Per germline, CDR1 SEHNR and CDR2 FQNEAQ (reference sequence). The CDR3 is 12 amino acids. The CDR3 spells CASSLQVNEQFF. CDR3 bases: TGTGCCAGCAGCCTCCAGGTCAATGAGCAGTTCTTC.

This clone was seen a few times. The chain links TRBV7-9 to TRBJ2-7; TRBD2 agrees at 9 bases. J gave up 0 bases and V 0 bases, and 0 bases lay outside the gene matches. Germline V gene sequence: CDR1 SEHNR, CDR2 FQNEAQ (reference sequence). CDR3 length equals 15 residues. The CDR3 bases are TGTGCCAGCAGCTTAGCTAGCGGGAGCTCCTACGAGCAGTACTTC. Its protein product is CASSLASGSSYEQYF.

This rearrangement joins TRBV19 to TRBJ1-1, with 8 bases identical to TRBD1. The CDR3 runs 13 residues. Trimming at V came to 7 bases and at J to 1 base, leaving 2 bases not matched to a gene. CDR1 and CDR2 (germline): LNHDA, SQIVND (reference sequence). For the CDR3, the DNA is TGTGCCAGTATAGACAGGGGGAACACTGAAGCTTTCTTT. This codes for CASIDRGNTEAFF.

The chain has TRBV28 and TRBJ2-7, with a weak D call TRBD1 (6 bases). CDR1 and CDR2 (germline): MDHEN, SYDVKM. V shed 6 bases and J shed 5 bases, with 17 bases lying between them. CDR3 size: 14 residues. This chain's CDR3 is CASRHREGRHEQYF. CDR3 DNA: TGTGCCAGCAGACACAGGGAAGGACGGCACGAGCAGTACTTC.

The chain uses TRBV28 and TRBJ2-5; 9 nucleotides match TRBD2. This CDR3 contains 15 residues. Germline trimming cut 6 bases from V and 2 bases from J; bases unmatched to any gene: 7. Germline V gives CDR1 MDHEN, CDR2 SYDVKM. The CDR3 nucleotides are TGTGCCAGCAGCAAGGGACTAGCAGCTCAAGAGACCCAGTACTTC. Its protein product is CASSKGLAAQETQYF.

CDR3 DNA sequence: TGTGCCAGCAGGCGAACAGGGTTGGTAGAGACCCAGTACTTC. Protein product: CASRRTGLVETQYF. J is TRBJ2-5 and V is TRBV2; D may be TRBD1 (6 bases). This CDR3 comprises 14 residues. In germline, CDR1 is SNHLY, CDR2 FYNNEI. V lost 6 bases to trimming and J lost 4 bases, with 15 bases between them.